These 10 T cell receptor beta chains were sequenced from one sample in a study of cytomegalovirus exposure and HLA in healthy donors. Amplification used 60 Vbeta primers and 13 Jbeta primers. Clones were read by immunoSEQ multiplex PCR, and TCRdb kept only the in-frame ones, dropping some. Seen here are 150,000 to 200,000 clones, roughly 80% observed once, and the top ten hold around 1.5%. The sample comprised PBMCs. Receptors were obtained from a woman in her 30s in good health and CMV-seronegative.

V usage is TRBV21-1 and J usage is TRBJ2-7; no DNA check was done on the table's D call, TRBD1. TRBV21-1 corresponds to a pseudogene. This CDR3 spans 14 amino acids. Written as DNA, the CDR3 is TGTGCCAGCAGCAAGGACAGGGCCAACTACGAGCAGTACTTC. Its translation is CASSKDRANYEQYF.

The chain uses TRBV7-2 and TRBJ1-1; D is uncertain. V lost 2 bases and J lost 3, with 7 bases in between. Germline V lookup: CDR1 SGHTA, CDR2 FQGNSA. The CDR3 runs 13 residues. CDR3 amino acids: CASSLISDTEAFF. The CDR3 region has the DNA TGTGCCAGCAGCTTAATATCCGACACTGAAGCTTTCTTT. Filled out from reference TRBV7-2 and TRBJ1-1, the complete variable domain reads GAGVSQSPSNKVTEKGKDVELRCDPISGHTALYWYRQSLGQGLEFLIYFQGNSAPDKSGLPSDRFSAERTGGSVSTLTIQRTQQEDSAVYLCASSLISDTEAFFGQGTRLTVV.

A word on this clone: Other DNA sequences in this sample translate to the same CDR3. This sequence joins TRBV30 and TRBJ1-1; D is undetermined. The CDR3 spans 13 residues. Germline V gives CDR1 GTSNPN, CDR2 SVGIG (reference sequence). With 0 bases removed from V and 1 base from J, the gap between germline ends came to 6 bases. The CDR3 nucleotides read TGTGCCTGGAGTGTTCGCGCGAACACTGAAGCTTTCTTT. Protein sequence: CAWSVRANTEAFF.

The rearrangement joins TRBV19 to TRBJ2-5, with D possibly being TRBD2 (6 bases). The CDR3 totals 11 residues. The germline gives CDR1 LNHDA, CDR2 SQIVND (reference sequence). Trimming took 6 bases from V and 4 from J, leaving 6 bases between them. CDR3 region: CASRGGETQYF. DNA of the CDR3: TGTGCCAGTAGGGGGGGAGAGACCCAGTACTTC.

This clone was seen a handful of times. This chain uses TRBV7-6 with TRBJ1-2; D remains ambiguous. Germline loops: CDR1 SGHVS, CDR2 FNYEAQ. Between the trimmed V and J ends, which lost 5 bases and 7 bases, there was a span of 11 bases. This CDR3 spans 12 amino acids. The DNA of the CDR3 is TGTGCCAGCAGCCCCCTCTTCGGTGGCTACACCTTC. Encoded protein: CASSPLFGGYTF.

J is TRBJ2-5 and V is TRBV6-5; 9 bases align to TRBD1. The J call may be in error: the DNA end matches TRBJ2-7 better. Per the germline V gene, CDR1 is MNHEY and CDR2 is SVGAGI. The CDR3 spans 13 residues. CDR3 nucleotide sequence: TGTGCCAGCAGTTGGGGACAGGGCAACGAGCAGTACTTC. This codes for CASSWGQGNEQYF.

J is TRBJ1-2 and V is TRBV5-6; tentative D call: TRBD1 (6 bases). Trimming pared 0 bases from V and 6 bases from J, leaving 18 bases between. This CDR3 contains 16 residues. CDR1 SGHDT and CDR2 YYEEEE come from the germline V gene. The CDR3 bases are TGTGCCAGCAGCTTGGTTAGGCGGCAGGGGACCCATGGCTACACCTTC. It codes for CASSLVRRQGTHGYTF.

The chain couples TRBV2 to TRBJ2-5, with no clear D. The CDR3 extends over 15 amino acids. Per the germline V gene, CDR1 is SNHLY and CDR2 is FYNNEI. V lost 2 bases to trimming and J lost 5 bases, with 15 bases between them. CDR3 residues: CASSERSNLRETQYF. The CDR3, as DNA: TGTGCCAGCAGTGAAAGGTCGAATTTGCGGGAGACCCAGTACTTC.

J is TRBJ2-5 and V is TRBV7-3; 10 bases map to TRBD2. V gave up 1 base and J gave up 3 bases; unmatched junction bases: 2. This CDR3 contains 15 residues. Germline CDR1 is SGHTA and CDR2 is FQGTGA. This CDR3 reads CASSLMGTSEETQYF. CDR3 DNA sequence: TGTGCCAGCAGCTTAATGGGGACTAGCGAAGAGACCCAGTACTTC.

CDR3: CASSQVKGANYGYTF. The CDR3 DNA is TGTGCCAGCAGCCAAGTTAAGGGGGCGAACTATGGCTACACCTTC. The chain combines TRBV14 with TRBJ1-2; 7 positions agree with TRBD1. Germline values: CDR1 SGHDN, CDR2 FVKESK. Trimming cost V 1 base and J 2 bases; bases outside gene matches: 4. CDR3 length equals 15 residues. The whole variable domain, filled in from reference TRBV14 and TRBJ1-2, reads EAGVTQFPSHSVIEKGQTVTLRCDPISGHDNLYWYRRVMGKEIKFLLHFVKESKQDESGMPNNRFLAERTGGTYSTLKVQPAELEDSGVYFCASSQVKGANYGYTFGSGTRLTVV.